This T cell receptor (beta chain) came from a study of shared T cell receptors in the human thymus. In germline, CDR1 is LNHDA, CDR2 SQIVND (reference sequence). Between the trimmed V and J ends, which lost 3 bases and 2 bases, there was a span of 19 bases. The CDR3 length is 17 residues. The method was immunoSEQ multiplex PCR; TCRdb's version includes in-frame clones alone and lacks a portion of them. The data show some 660,000 clones, 70% to 90% seen once. This sample was also put to use in a study of human thymus T cells. That work contributes: Biased V and J segment usage appeared in thymus and peripheral blood.

The chain links TRBV19 to TRBJ1-2; D is uncertain. The sequence was collected from a boy in the first two years of life with a congenital heart defect. The sample was thymocytes. The CDR3 loop reads CASSMCREQQTNYGYTF. The CDR3 DNA follows: TGTGCCAGTAGTATGTGTAGAGAGCAACAGACAAACTATGGCTACACCTTC.